Described below is a single TCR beta chain sequence and its context. Its antigen is still unknown. This specimen comes from a study of T cells after yellow fever vaccination. Study in general: Each low-cell-number fraction was prepared by means of SMART-Seq v4 Ultra Low Input.

General study results and limits: The bulk population could contribute abundant contaminating clonotypes to FACS-sorted repertoires. The secondary response was weaker, and its peak arrived faster, on day 5 versus 15.

This CDR3 spans 15 amino acids. V shed 1 base and J 3 bases; nucleotides not matched to a gene: 6. Germline loops: CDR1 LNHDA, CDR2 SQIVND (reference sequence). MiXCR, applied by TCRdb to the 5' RACE reads, yields one record per CDR3 protein. The sample gives some 320,000 distinct CDR3 sequences, about 9.5% of which show up once; 18% is in the top ten. The specimen comprised PBMCs, sampled on the day of the first yellow fever vaccination. This chain links TRBV19 with TRBJ2-7; 7 nucleotides match TRBD2. The sequence came from a man between 18 and 35 years old who received the YFV17D yellow fever vaccine. Here the CDR3 reads CASSIVSAGVYEQYF. The DNA of the CDR3 is TGTGCCAGTAGTATAGTGTCCGCGGGGGTCTACGAGCAGTACTTC.